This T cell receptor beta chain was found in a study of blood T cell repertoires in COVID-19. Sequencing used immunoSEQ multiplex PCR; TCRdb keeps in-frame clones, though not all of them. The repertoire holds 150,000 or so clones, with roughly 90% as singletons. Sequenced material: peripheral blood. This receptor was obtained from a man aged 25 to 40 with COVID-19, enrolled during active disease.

CDR3 amino acids: CASSYGGISYEQYF. The CDR3 nucleotides read TGTGCCAGCAGTTACGGCGGTATCTCCTACGAGCAGTACTTC. This chain links TRBV6-6 with TRBJ2-7; D ambiguous. Trimming took 2 bases from V and 0 from J, leaving 8 bases between them. This CDR3 spans 14 amino acids. Germline V gene lookup returns CDR1 MNHNY and CDR2 SVGAGI (reference sequence).